These 21 T cell receptor beta chains share one sample of origin, sequenced in a study of identical twins. TCRdb independently ran MiXCR on the 5' RACE reads; one entry per CDR3 protein. The table has approximately 1.8 million distinct CDR3 sequences, around 29% seen once. The specimen sequenced was cord blood. All receptors derive from a newborn girl in good health.

This chain links TRBV4-1 with TRBJ2-7; 13 bases fit TRBD2. CDR3 length: 16 residues. Germline V gives CDR1 MGHRA, CDR2 YSYEKL. The J segment lost 4 bases and the V segment lost 1 base, leaving 4 bases of the junction unmatched. As DNA, the CDR3 is TGCGCCAGCAGCCAAGTACTAGCGGGAGGGCCTTACGAGCAGTACTTC. This encodes CASSQVLAGGPYEQYF.

The DNA for the CDR3 is TGTGCCAGCAGCCAAGCGGGCAGCCTCAAGACCTACGAGCAGTACTTC. This encodes CASSQAGSLKTYEQYF. The chain recombines TRBV14 with TRBJ2-7; D ambiguous. The CDR3 has 16 residues. Trimming removed 1 base from V and 2 bases from J, with 15 bases in between. Germline lookup yields CDR1 SGHDN and CDR2 FVKESK. The complete variable domain, with remaining parts taken from reference TRBV14 and TRBJ2-7, reads EAGVTQFPSHSVIEKGQTVTLRCDPISGHDNLYWYRRVMGKEIKFLLHFVKESKQDESGMPNNRFLAERTGGTYSTLKVQPAELEDSGVYFCASSQAGSLKTYEQYFGPGTRLTVT.

The rearrangement joins TRBV5-1 to TRBJ1-2; weak D call: TRBD1 (5 bases). This CDR3 comprises 15 residues. Germline V gene lookup returns CDR1 SGHRS and CDR2 YFSETQ. The germline V and J ends were trimmed by 0 bases and 6 bases, with 15 bases remaining between them. The CDR3 DNA is TGCGCCAGCAGCTTGGTTCAGGGCGACCTAGATGGCTACACCTTC. It specifies CASSLVQGDLDGYTF.

The gene calls are TRBV20-1 and TRBJ2-7; TRBD2 matches 9 bases. CDR1 is DFQATT, CDR2 SNEGSKA, per germline (reference sequence). The J segment lost 4 bases and the V segment lost 0 bases, leaving 4 bases of the junction unmatched. The CDR3 runs to 14 residues. The CDR3 sequence is CSARDPLAGYEQYF. In DNA, the CDR3 is TGCAGTGCTAGAGATCCCCTAGCGGGGTACGAGCAGTACTTC.

V usage is TRBV3-1 and J usage is TRBJ2-3, with 7 bases identical to TRBD2. The trim removed 1 base at V and 11 bases at J, leaving 0 bases unmatched. CDR1 LGHDT and CDR2 YNNKEL come from the germline V gene (reference sequence). This CDR3 is 11 amino acids long. CDR3 DNA: TGTGCCAGCAGCCAAGCGGGAGGGCAGTATTTT. This sequence encodes CASSQAGGQYF.

The chain employs TRBV20-1 and TRBJ1-5; D perhaps matches TRBD1 (5 bases). The CDR3 loop spans 16 amino acids. Germline CDR1 and CDR2: DFQATT and SNEGSKA (reference sequence). Trimming took off 2 bases at V and 2 bases at J, with 16 bases between the two ends. For the CDR3, the DNA is TGCAGTGCTAGACGAGATACGCAGGGAGGCAATCAGCCCCAGCATTTT. Translation gives CSARRDTQGGNQPQHF.

This clonotype turned up a few times. The rearrangement uses TRBV11-2 and TRBJ2-5; TRBD2 matches 11 bases. This CDR3 is built from 17 residues. J was trimmed by 8 bases and V by 0 bases; bases with no gene match: 11. CDR1 is SGHAT and CDR2 is FQNNGV in the germline V gene. The CDR3 here is CASSLDRGLAVSITQYF. DNA for the CDR3: TGTGCCAGCAGCTTAGATCGGGGACTAGCGGTCTCCATAACCCAGTACTTC.

The chain carries TRBV20-1 and TRBJ2-2, with 8 bases lining up with TRBD2. This CDR3 has 15 amino acids. The J segment lost 4 bases and the V segment lost 7 bases, leaving 11 bases of the junction unmatched. CDR1 DFQATT and CDR2 SNEGSKA come from the germline V gene (reference sequence). The CDR3 DNA reads TGCAGTGTTCTACCGGGACTAGGAGGCACCGGGGAGCTGTTTTTT. Its translation is CSVLPGLGGTGELFF.

This chain joins TRBV20-1 and TRBJ1-5, with D unresolved. The germline V gene encodes CDR1 DFQATT and CDR2 SNEGSKA (reference sequence). V was shortened by 3 bases and J by 0 bases, with 12 bases between the two germline ends. This CDR3 has 15 residues. CDR3 bases: TGCAGTGCTAGTAAGGGATGGGGTAGCAATCAGCCCCAGCATTTT. This gives the protein CSASKGWGSNQPQHF.

The chain is built from TRBV6-2 or TRBV6-3 and TRBJ2-1, with D possibly matching TRBD1 (6 bases). Trimming removed 2 bases at V and 3 bases at J, with 14 bases between. There are 16 residues in the CDR3. Germline V lookup: CDR1 MNHEY, CDR2 SVGEGT. The CDR3 sequence is CASSYPQGRGYNEQFF. The CDR3 nucleotides read TGTGCCAGCAGTTACCCACAGGGACGGGGCTACAATGAGCAGTTCTTC.

This clonotype occurred a few times. The chain carries TRBV6-6 and TRBJ2-5; possibly TRBD1 or TRBD2 for D (5 bases each). Germline loops: CDR1 MNHNY, CDR2 SVGAGI (reference sequence). The CDR3 contains 13 residues. V was trimmed by 6 bases and J by 5 bases, leaving 13 bases between them. The CDR3 DNA is TGTGCCAGCAGCTCCAGTTGGGGGGAGACCCAGTACTTC. This sequence encodes CASSSSWGETQYF.

The chain joins TRBV3-1 to TRBJ2-1, with no clear D. The CDR3 is 15 amino acids. Germline V gene lookup returns CDR1 LGHDT and CDR2 YNNKEL (reference sequence). V was shortened by 4 bases and J by 4 bases, with 14 bases between the two germline ends. The CDR3 spells CASSPALGEYNEQFF. CDR3 in DNA: TGTGCCAGCAGCCCCGCGTTGGGCGAATACAATGAGCAGTTCTTC.

The CDR3 region is CASSAGTARRPFTDTQYF. In nucleotides, the CDR3 is TGTGCCAGTAGTGCCGGGACGGCGCGAAGGCCATTCACAGATACGCAGTATTTT. The chain has TRBV19 and TRBJ2-3, with D perhaps assigned TRBD1 or TRBD2 (5 bases each). The V gene lost 5 bases and the J gene lost 2 bases, with 23 bases spanning the gap. The V gene's germline CDR1 is LNHDA and CDR2 SQIVND (reference sequence). The CDR3 totals 18 residues.

The chain combines TRBV20-1 with TRBJ1-2; D is unresolved. The germline V and J ends were trimmed by 4 bases and 2 bases, with 14 bases remaining between them. Per germline, CDR1 DFQATT and CDR2 SNEGSKA (reference sequence). The CDR3 has 14 residues. Here the CDR3 DNA reads TGCAGTGCTATTGGGGTCAGCTCCAACTATGGCTACACCTTC. This translates into CSAIGVSSNYGYTF.

This rearrangement joins TRBV27 to TRBJ2-7; TRBD1 might be the D (5 bases). The length of the CDR3 is 15 residues. Trimming pared 5 bases from V and 7 bases from J, leaving 21 bases between. CDR1 and CDR2 (germline): MNHEY, SMNVEV (reference sequence). CDR3 DNA sequence: TGTGCCAGCAGTCCGACAGTTTTTCTCTACAATGAGCAGTACTTC. This sequence encodes CASSPTVFLYNEQYF.

Concerning this clonotype itself: A read error may be the cause here, since a much bigger clone is one base away. The CDR3 loop reads CASSELAGETQYF. The CDR3 nucleotides are TGTGCCAGCAGTGAACTAGCGGGAGAGACCCAGTACTTC. The genes are TRBV25-1 and TRBJ2-5, with TRBD2 matching over 8 bases. V lost 2 bases to trimming and J lost 4 bases; unmatched junction nucleotides: 0. Per germline, CDR1 MGHDK and CDR2 SYGVNS. CDR3 length equals 13 residues.

V gene TRBV6-2 or TRBV6-3 combines with J gene TRBJ2-2, with TRBD2 matching 10 bases. The V segment lost 6 bases and the J segment 7 bases; nucleotides outside the gene matches: 11. The CDR3 sequence is 16 residues long. Germline CDR1 is MNHEY and CDR2 is SVGEGT. The CDR3 DNA reads as TGTGCCAGCAGCCTAAGCGGGGGGGCATTGGACGGGGAGCTGTTTTTT. It translates to CASSLSGGALDGELFF.

The sample holds a few counts of this clonotype. V usage is TRBV7-2 and J usage is TRBJ2-5; D unclear. The CDR3 covers 13 residues. The germline V and J ends were trimmed by 2 bases and 4 bases, with 8 bases remaining between them. Germline values: CDR1 SGHTA, CDR2 FQGNSA. CDR3 amino acids: CASSLLRVETQYF. The DNA of the CDR3 is TGTGCCAGCAGCTTATTAAGGGTAGAGACCCAGTACTTC.

This clonotype has just a few counts. The chain joins TRBV5-5 to TRBJ2-5; 12 nucleotides line up with TRBD2. The V segment lost 2 bases and the J segment 2 bases; nucleotides outside the gene matches: 7. The CDR3 covers 17 residues. CDR1 and CDR2 from the germline V gene are SGHKS and YYEKEE (reference sequence). Written as DNA, the CDR3 is TGTGCCAGCAGCTTTTCGACTAGCGGGGGCCGACAAGAGACCCAGTACTTC. This codes for CASSFSTSGGRQETQYF.

This clonotype was seen just once. The rearrangement uses TRBV3-1 and TRBJ2-1; 12 nucleotides line up with TRBD2. The J call is doubtful: the DNA matches TRBJ2-7 better. The CDR3 is 18 amino acids. Germline CDR1 LGHDT, CDR2 YNNKEL (reference sequence). DNA for the CDR3: TGTGCCAGCAGCCGAGACGGGACTAGCGGGCTTTTTTACAATGAGCAGTACTTC. Its translation: CASSRDGTSGLFYNEQYF.

This clonotype showed up just a few times. The chain carries TRBV7-9 and TRBJ1-4; possibly TRBD1 for D (5 bases). The germline gives CDR1 SEHNR, CDR2 FQNEAQ (reference sequence). This CDR3 comprises 19 residues. V lost 3 bases and J 0 bases, leaving 20 bases between the germline ends. The CDR3 nucleotides read TGTGCCAGCAGCTTGAGTCCGGGACCGCCTATGGCAACTAATGAAAAACTGTTTTTT. Protein: CASSLSPGPPMATNEKLFF.